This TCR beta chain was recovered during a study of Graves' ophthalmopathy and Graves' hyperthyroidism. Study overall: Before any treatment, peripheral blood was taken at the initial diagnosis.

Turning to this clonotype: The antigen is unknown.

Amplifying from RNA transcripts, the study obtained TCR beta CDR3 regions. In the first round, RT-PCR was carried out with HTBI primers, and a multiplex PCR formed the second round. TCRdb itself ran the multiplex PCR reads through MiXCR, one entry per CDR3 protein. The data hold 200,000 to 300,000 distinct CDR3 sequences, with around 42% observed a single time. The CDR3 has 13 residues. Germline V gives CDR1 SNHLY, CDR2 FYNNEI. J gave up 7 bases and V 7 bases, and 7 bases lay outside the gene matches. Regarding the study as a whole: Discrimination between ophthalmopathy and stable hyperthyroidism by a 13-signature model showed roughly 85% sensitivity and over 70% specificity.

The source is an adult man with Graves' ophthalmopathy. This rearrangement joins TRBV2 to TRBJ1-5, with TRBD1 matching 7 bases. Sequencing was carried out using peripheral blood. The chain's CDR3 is CASIPEQGQPQHF. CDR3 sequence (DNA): TGTGCCAGCATTCCCGAACAGGGGCAGCCCCAGCATTTT.